Given below is one T cell receptor (beta chain) in context. Its target antigen remains unknown. Qualities for individual bases were not recorded, and no much larger clone is one base off. The sample originates from a study of blood T cell repertoires in COVID-19 (dated by TCRdb to between 2020 and 2021). In terms of the full investigation: The collaborator samples originated in the United States, Italy and Spain and spanned the acute and convalescent phases of COVID-19. Where available, HLA class I and class II types were obtained from metadata supplied by the sample provider rather than from assay-based typing. Samples were obtained from the ongoing ImmuneRACE study (first 160 participants) and from 1,000 to 1,500 subjects provided by 6 global collaborators. Nearly every sample came with metadata listing a de-identified subject ID, COVID-19 status, age in years and sex. The repertoires were made available in a free public database intended to serve as a resource for research on the immune response to SARS-CoV-2. The material from the prospective study consisted of cDNA or gDNA derived from T cells, B-cell-depleted T cells, or PBMCs. Subjects who had been exposed to COVID-19, were actively infected with it, or had recovered from it provided the deeply sampled blood TCRbeta repertoires that made up the dataset.

Broader findings and caveats from the paper: The amount of clinical and demographic metadata varied by source and participant and was provided uncurated.

TCRbeta CDR3 regions were amplified from genomic DNA by means of the immunoSEQ Assay, a bias-controlled multiplex PCR. In the paper's pipeline: Within the assay, amplification of reference gene primers was used to estimate how many nucleated cells each sample contained. Sequence reads were collapsed and filtered to measure the absolute abundance of every unique TCRbeta CDR3 rearrangement. For each sample, productive Simpson clonality was calculated as the square root of Simpson's diversity index over productive rearrangements. Held by TCRdb, this immuneACCESS table contains in-frame sequences only and omits some clones. Under half of the omission traces to an unresolved V gene where checked; the cause of the rest is unknown. V and J calls and clone size come straight from that table; D and trimming were deduced from the DNA. In this sample the table shows approximately 250,000 clones, around 90% of which occur a single time. The ten biggest clones cover roughly 10% of the sample.

The germline V gene supplies CDR1 SGHNT and CDR2 YENEEA. V and J lose 4 bases and 2 bases, and a span of 13 bases separates them. Including the terminal cysteine and phenylalanine, the CDR3 comprises 15 residues. CDR3 DNA is the only sequence kept; it has 45 bases, read in frame from the first base. One collaborating source in Seattle enrolled patients during active infection and followed them longitudinally through the course of disease. Whole blood was collected in K2EDTA tubes by collaborating institutions according to the institutions' own protocols. Collaborator samples were shipped for TCRbeta analysis as frozen whole blood, isolated PBMCs, or DNA extracted from either sample type.

This sequence originates from a woman in her seventies with COVID-19, enrolled during active disease. This chain joins TRBV11-3 to TRBJ2-3; no D gene is confidently identified. Source material: peripheral blood. The nucleotide sequence reads as follows: TGTGCCAGCAGCTCAAACCTTCAGGTCACAGATACGCAGTATTTT. Its translation is CASSSNLQVTDTQYF.